The table lists the clone carrying this T cell receptor (beta chain) with a few counts. The antigen remains unidentified. Graves' hyperthyroidism showing no ophthalmopathy progression within 18 months was considered stable. The sample comes from a study of T cells in Graves' hyperthyroidism and ophthalmopathy. Study background: The initial diagnosis was the point when peripheral blood was collected, ahead of any treatment. The study, taken as a whole, reports: Stable hyperthyroidism was separated from ophthalmopathy by a model based on 13 V-J features. Among thyroid clonotypes expanded above 0.001, most also appeared in blood.

This CDR3 contains 16 residues. The V gene's germline CDR1 is MNHNS and CDR2 SASEGT. Trimming removed 6 bases from V and 4 bases from J, with 19 bases in between. Template material for amplifying TCR beta CDR3 regions consisted of RNA transcripts. A set of HTBI primers served as the primers for a first-round RT-PCR of the TCR CDR3. TCRdb processed the multiplex PCR reads anew with MiXCR; each CDR3 protein has one entry. In the table there are about 510,000 distinct CDR3 sequences, 13% to 15% of which are singletons. Sequencing was carried out using blood. The rearrangement links TRBV6-1 to TRBJ1-5, with D possibly being TRBD1 (6 bases). This clonotype was obtained from a woman in her forties with Graves' hyperthyroidism. The CDR3 DNA reads as TGTGCCAGCAGCCTGGGACACCAACTTGGGAATCAGCCCCAGCATTTT. Its translation: CASSLGHQLGNQPQHF.